Listed here are 7 T cell receptor beta chains from one sample, sequenced in a study of T-cell memory formation after mild COVID-19. TCRdb re-analysed the 5' RACE reads in MiXCR, keeping a single row per CDR3 protein. The sample has about 560,000 distinct CDR3 sequences; roughly 17% are singletons. The sample consisted of PBMCs or a T cell subset sorted from them (not recorded which). Receptors originate from an adult woman who had mild COVID-19 (a few samples of this study predate the infection). Cell type and time point are not known.

The sample holds a few counts of this clonotype. The chain recombines TRBV6-2 or TRBV6-3 with TRBJ2-7; D is possibly TRBD1 (6 bases). Trimming removed 2 bases at V and 1 base at J, with 15 bases between. CDR1 MNHEY and CDR2 SVGEGT come from the germline V gene. The CDR3 runs to 16 residues. The CDR3 DNA is TGTGCCAGCAGTTACCCTACGGACAGCGGATCCTACGAGCAGTACTTC. It yields the protein CASSYPTDSGSYEQYF.

The chain combines TRBV29-1 with TRBJ1-1; 9 bases line up with TRBD1. The CDR3 spans 13 residues. J lost 5 bases, V lost 6 bases, and 7 bases had no gene match. Germline values: CDR1 SQVTM, CDR2 ANQGSEA. The CDR3 spells CSVLGTGKTEAFF. CDR3 in DNA: TGCAGCGTCCTGGGGACAGGGAAAACTGAAGCTTTCTTT. The variable domain in full, completed from reference TRBV29-1 and TRBJ1-1, reads SAVISQKPSRDICQRGTSLTIQCQVDSQVTMMFWYRQQPGQSLTLIATANQGSEATYESGFVIDKFPISRPNLTFSTLTVSNMSPEDSSIYLCSVLGTGKTEAFFGQGTRLTVV.

The chain has TRBV4-3 and TRBJ2-6, with TRBD1 as a possible D gene (5 bases). The CDR3 totals 17 residues. Germline V gene data show CDR1 as LGHNA and CDR2 as YSLEER. With 0 bases removed from V and 3 bases from J, the gap between germline ends came to 12 bases. The CDR3 DNA is TGCGCCAGCAGCCAAGATGAGGAGCAGGGTGGGGCCAACGTCCTGACTTTC. This gives the protein CASSQDEEQGGANVLTF.

The chain combines TRBV12-3 or TRBV12-4 with TRBJ2-3; maybe TRBD1 (5 bases). V was clipped by 5 bases and J by 1 base, with 19 bases between them. The CDR3 is made up of 17 amino acids. The CDR3 region has the DNA TGTGCCAGCAGTACAAGTCCCAGGGCCAGGGGCACAGATACGCAGTATTTT. Translating gives CASSTSPRARGTDTQYF.

This clonotype was seen a single time. This rearrangement joins TRBV3-1 to TRBJ1-1; tentatively, D is TRBD1 (5 bases). Trimming shortened V by 4 bases and J by 2 bases, and 11 bases separated the two germline ends. The CDR3 length is 14 residues. The germline gives CDR1 LGHDT, CDR2 YNNKEL (reference sequence). CDR3 residues: CASSLRQYNTEAFF. CDR3 nucleotides: TGTGCCAGCAGCCTTAGACAGTACAACACTGAAGCTTTCTTT.

Only a few counts were recorded for this clonotype. The chain recombines TRBV4-3 with TRBJ2-7, with D hard to call. Germline V lookup: CDR1 LGHNA, CDR2 YSLEER. V lost 2 bases, J lost 3 bases, and 11 bases lay in between. CDR3 length: 14 amino acids. In DNA form, the CDR3 reads TGCGCCAGCAGCCAACAGGCTGGGCGCTACGAGCAGTACTTC. It specifies CASSQQAGRYEQYF.

The rearrangement joins TRBV11-3 to TRBJ2-3; TRBD2 matches at 16 bases. Germline trimming cut 6 bases from V and 5 bases from J; bases unmatched to any gene: 2. Germline V gene lookup returns CDR1 SGHNT and CDR2 YENEEA. CDR3 length equals 15 residues. The CDR3: CASRGLAGGGDTQYF. As DNA, the CDR3 is TGTGCCAGCAGGGGACTAGCGGGAGGGGGAGATACGCAGTATTTT.